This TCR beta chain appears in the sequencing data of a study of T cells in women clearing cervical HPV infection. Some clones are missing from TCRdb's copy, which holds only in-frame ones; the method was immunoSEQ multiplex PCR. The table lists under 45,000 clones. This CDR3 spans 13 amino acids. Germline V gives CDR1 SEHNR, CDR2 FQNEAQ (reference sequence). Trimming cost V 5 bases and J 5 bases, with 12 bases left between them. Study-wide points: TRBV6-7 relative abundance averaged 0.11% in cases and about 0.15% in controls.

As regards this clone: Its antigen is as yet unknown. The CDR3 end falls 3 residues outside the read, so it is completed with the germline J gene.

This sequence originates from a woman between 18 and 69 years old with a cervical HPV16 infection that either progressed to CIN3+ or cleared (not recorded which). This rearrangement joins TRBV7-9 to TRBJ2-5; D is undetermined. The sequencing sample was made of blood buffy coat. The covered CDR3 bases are TGTGCCAGCAGCCTCTCACTCTTGGAGACC. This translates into CASSLSLLET. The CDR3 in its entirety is CASSLSLLETQYF.